This T cell receptor beta chain was documented in a study of blood T cell repertoires in COVID-19 (dated by TCRdb to 2020 to 2022). The study in broad terms: Samples from collaborators originated in the United States, Italy and Spain and spanned both the acute and convalescent phases of COVID-19. The material from the prospective study consisted of cDNA or gDNA derived from T cells, B-cell-depleted T cells, or PBMCs. Deeply sampled blood TCRbeta repertoires from subjects exposed to, actively infected with, or recovered from COVID-19 were included in the dataset. A freely available public database, intended as a resource for researchers studying the immune response to SARS-CoV-2, is where the repertoires were released. Samples came from the ongoing ImmuneRACE study (first 160 participants) plus 1,254 subjects from 6 global collaborators. A de-identified subject ID, COVID-19 status, age in years and sex were almost always included in the sample metadata. Where available, HLA class I and class II types were obtained from metadata supplied by the sample provider rather than from assay-based typing. Points the paper makes about the study in general: Clinical and demographic metadata were provided uncurated, with the amount varying by source and participant.

Each collaborating institution followed its own protocols to collect whole blood in K2EDTA tubes. Collaborator samples were shipped for TCRbeta analysis as frozen whole blood, isolated PBMCs, or DNA extracted from either sample type. Including cysteine and phenylalanine, the CDR3 has 14 amino acids. This entry keeps only the CDR3 DNA: 42 bases, framed from base 1. Based on the germline V gene, the CDR1 and CDR2 sequences are MDHEN and SYDVKM. V drops 3 bases and J drops 4 bases, leaving 13 bases in between. The immunoSEQ Assay, a bias-controlled multiplex PCR, was used to amplify TCRbeta CDR3 regions from genomic DNA. In the original analysis: Within the assay, amplification of reference gene primers was used to estimate how many nucleated cells each sample contained. To quantify the absolute abundance of each unique TCRbeta CDR3 rearrangement, sequence reads were collapsed and filtered. For each sample, productive Simpson clonality was calculated as the square root of Simpson's diversity index over productive rearrangements. TCRdb mirrors the immuneACCESS table, restricted to in-frame sequences. Some clones are absent from its copies; in checked studies, under half trace to an unresolved V gene, and the reason for the others is unknown. Clone size and V and J calls were adopted from that table, with D and trimming inferred from the DNA. The sample table shows over 250,000 clones, and 65% to 90% are seen once. More than 4.5% of the sample is in the top ten clones.

To note about this clone: The specificity of this receptor is unknown. Nothing much larger sits one base from this clone, and base qualities are not available.

The sequenced sample was peripheral blood. The receptor comes from a man aged 45 to 65 with active or convalescent COVID-19. The chain is assembled from TRBV28 and TRBJ2-7, with no confident D gene call. The CDR3 region has the sequence CASSFPSNLYEQYF. The DNA sequence is as follows: TGTGCCAGCAGTTTCCCCTCCAACTTATACGAGCAGTACTTC.